This T cell receptor (beta chain) stems from a study of cytomegalovirus exposure and HLA in healthy donors. Study findings and constraints: When a later analysis compared HLA-associated TCR beta chains with equally common others, the HLA-associated chains turned out to be more clonally expanded and to have lower generation probabilities. V- and J-gene trimming of TCR beta was linked (in a later analysis) to a missense DCLRE1C variant. Among TCR sequences, most were rare, though some public TCRs appeared in many donors.

PCR employed 60 Vbeta and 13 Jbeta primers. Assay: immunoSEQ multiplex PCR; the TCRdb copy retains only in-frame clones and omits some. The sample lists over 150,000 clones, roughly 80% seen once, with roughly 4.2% in the top ten. Germline V CDR1 and CDR2: LGHNA, YNFKEQ. The CDR3 is 17 residues long. V lost 5 bases to trimming and J lost 7 bases, with 26 bases between them. As regards this clone: Its matching antigen is unknown.

Material: PBMCs. The sequence was collected from a man aged 40-50 years in good health and CMV-seronegative. The genes are TRBV4-2 and TRBJ1-1; no clear D. CDR3 nucleotides: TGTGCCAGCAGCTTCGGCAGTTCTACCGTGGCTCGAGGTGAAGCTTTCTTT. Protein: CASSFGSSTVARGEAFF.